Listed here is a single T cell receptor (beta chain). Antigen unknown. This sample is part of a study of identical twins. This CDR3 comprises 19 residues. V shed 4 bases and J 5 bases; nucleotides not matched to a gene: 18. CDR1 is WSHSY and CDR2 is SAAADI in the germline V gene. General study results and limits: Possibly, invariant MAIT and iNKT cells partly confounded zero-insertion analyses.

MiXCR, applied by TCRdb to the 5' RACE reads, yields one record per CDR3 protein. The table has approximately 1.8 million distinct CDR3 sequences, around a third seen once. Sample: cord blood. The chain combines TRBV10-2 with TRBJ1-5; TRBD1 aligns across 9 bases. The receptor was isolated from a newborn girl in good health. CDR3 residues: CASSGTPLRRDRDHQPQHF. For the CDR3, the DNA is TGCGCCAGCAGTGGGACCCCTCTACGACGGGACAGGGATCATCAGCCCCAGCATTTT.